This T cell receptor beta chain was captured in a study of identifying expanded T cells in peripheral blood (dated by TCRdb to about 2019). As for the study more broadly: Separate aliquots of the same genomic DNA pool were sequenced to produce technical replicates, and four replicates were compared in pairs.

The immunoSEQ Assay, which relies on bias-controlled multiplex PCR amplification of genomic DNA, was used to profile TCRbeta CDR3 regions. Per the source publication's procedure: The absolute abundance of each unique TCRbeta CDR3 region was quantified after sequences were collapsed and filtered. Two models were used to test differential abundance: a binomial model (Fisher-equivalent) and a beta-binomial model that adds time-dependent variance fitted from healthy donors. Clones with fewer than 5 combined templates were excluded, and clones with Benjamini-Hochberg FDR below 0.01 were called differentially abundant. In the beta-binomial model, variance was expressed as a function of the total template count across the two samples, in the form v = (b*log(k)+a)^2. What TCRdb holds here is the immuneACCESS table cut down to in-frame rearrangements. Part of the clones is not present; checked against another copy, under half of the missing clones reflect an unresolved V gene, and the others are unexplained. The DNA was the basis for D and trimming; V, J and clone size are from that table. The sample has approximately 90,000 clones on record, 70% to 90% of them singletons. The ten largest clones take up 4.5% to 7% of the sample.

CDR1 and CDR2 are read off the germline V gene as SGDLS and YYNGEE. Trimming costs V 0 bases and J 2 bases, and their ends lie 11 bases apart. The CDR3 covers 15 residues, taking in both the cysteine and the phenylalanine. CDR3 DNA only is kept here, 45 bases in frame from base 1. Here is what the overall study found, with its caveats: It was expected by the authors that biological variance in healthy repertoires might increase further over much longer intervals, such as months to years. Both the number of clones called differentially abundant and the false-positive rate were significantly reduced by the beta-binomial model across all healthy-donor time intervals. The binomial model flagged approximately 1.2 differentially abundant clones between technical replicates, compared with about 16 over roughly 2 weeks and 19 over roughly 4 weeks. Variance in clone template counts between two-week samples significantly increased with total template count across all healthy donors.

Comments on this clone: What this receptor recognizes is not known. No base qualities exist here, and no much larger clone lies one base off it.

During the collection period, no immune events, such as infections, were documented for the healthy donors. Healthy-donor blood repertoires served as a training cohort to calibrate time-dependent variance in a beta-binomial model of T-cell clone differential abundance. There were roughly 10 healthy donors in the training cohort, of whom 3 were female and 7 were male. On average the donors were around 45 years old, and their ages spanned roughly 25 to 70 years. Whole blood was collected from each healthy donor at three time points spaced about two weeks apart and obtained from a commercial supplier. Genomic DNA was extracted from unsorted whole blood for immunosequencing.

The TCR originated in a person aged 18-70 years in good health. The chain links TRBV9 with TRBJ1-2, with a weak D call of TRBD1 (5 bases match). The specimen was blood. The CDR3 is CASSVAGQANYGYTF. The sequence in DNA is TGTGCCAGCAGCGTAGCGGGGCAGGCGAACTATGGCTACACCTTC.